This T cell receptor beta chain comes out of a study of T cell repertoires in cytomegalovirus infection. Study background: HLA-B-restricted CMV epitopes that are well studied, plus recently identified HLA-C-restricted ones, were used by the study. Study-wide findings and caveats: Within the response measured ex vivo, HLA-C-restricted CMV-specific TCR beta clonotypes were dominant. Carriers of CMV plus the relevant HLA were identified by cumulative public TCR beta family frequency.

This clonotype has a handful of counts. The antigen is unknown. TCRdb processed the reads anew with MiXCR; each CDR3 protein has one entry. This sample has under 500,000 distinct CDR3 sequences, with 40% to 50% found just once. This TCR came from a human donor in good health (CMV status not recorded). Some clones in this sample may be carry-over from other donors' samples. The sequenced sample was cultured PBMCs, obtained from culture after CMV antigen stimulation.

The CDR3 DNA is TGTGCCAGCAGCTTAGGGGCAGGGAATGGTTCACCCCTCCACTTT. This encodes CASSLGAGNGSPLHF. The V and J genes are TRBV7-2 and TRBJ1-6; maybe TRBD1 (5 bases). The CDR3 totals 15 residues. CDR1 and CDR2 from the germline V gene are SGHTA and FQGNSA. Trimming pared 1 base from V and 9 bases from J, leaving 13 bases between. The complete variable domain, with remaining parts taken from reference TRBV7-2 and TRBJ1-6, reads GAGVSQSPSNKVTEKGKDVELRCDPISGHTALYWYRQSLGQGLEFLIYFQGNSAPDKSGLPSDRFSAERTGGSVSTLTIQRTQQEDSAVYLCASSLGAGNGSPLHFGNGTRLTVT.